Presented here are 27 T cell receptor beta chains from one specimen sequenced in a study of T cell repertoires in cytomegalovirus infection. These TCRs' antigens remain unknown. TCRdb itself ran the reads through MiXCR, one entry per CDR3 protein. The sample includes about 900,000 distinct CDR3 sequences, less than 35% of them seen just once. This specimen was cultured CD8+ T cells from PBMCs, taken from culture after CMV antigen stimulation. The receptors were sampled from a human donor in good health (CMV status not recorded). Some clones in this sample may be carry-over from other donors' samples.

V gene TRBV27 combines with J gene TRBJ2-3; 7 nucleotides line up with TRBD1. Germline CDR1 is MNHEY and CDR2 is SMNVEV (reference sequence). Trimming cost V 0 bases and J 6 bases; bases outside gene matches: 6. This CDR3 is built from 15 residues. The CDR3: CASSLSPDRRDTQYF. In DNA, the CDR3 is TGTGCCAGCAGTTTATCCCCGGACAGGCGGGATACGCAGTATTTT.

The chain uses TRBV5-1 and TRBJ2-7; D is possibly TRBD1 (5 bases). CDR1 and CDR2 from the germline V gene are SGHRS and YFSETQ. CDR3 length equals 14 residues. Trimming left V 0 bases short and J 3 bases short, with 10 bases between. CDR3 loop: CASSLGSGNYEQYV. For the CDR3, the DNA is TGCGCCAGCAGCTTGGGATCAGGGAACTACGAGCAGTACGTC.

A few counts support this clonotype. V is TRBV28 and J is TRBJ1-1; perhaps TRBD1 as D (5 bases). This CDR3 has 13 amino acids. The V end lost 3 bases, the J end lost 6 bases, and 11 bases lay between the germline ends. Germline lookup yields CDR1 MDHEN and CDR2 SYDVKM. The CDR3 DNA reads TGTGCCAGCAGTTTTATGGGGGGTCCTGAAGCTTTCTTT. This gives the protein CASSFMGGPEAFF.

This clonotype was observed a single time. This chain connects TRBV29-1 to TRBJ1-2; D may be TRBD1 (5 bases). The V gene's germline CDR1 is SQVTM and CDR2 ANQGSEA. This CDR3 has 11 amino acids. V was trimmed by 4 bases and J by 8 bases, leaving 11 bases between them. CDR3 loop: CSVVSGTGYTF. The DNA of the CDR3 is TGCAGCGTTGTTTCGGGGACCGGCTACACCTTC.

This clonotype was seen more than once but under ten times. The V gene is TRBV4-2, the J gene TRBJ2-1; 7 positions match TRBD2. CDR3 length: 17 amino acids. V lost 3 bases and J lost 1; bases outside the gene matches: 9. Germline V gene data show CDR1 as LGHNA and CDR2 as YNFKEQ. For the CDR3, the DNA is TGTGCCAGCAGCCAGGGACCCTGGACTAGGTCCTACAATGAGCAGTTCTTC. Protein sequence: CASSQGPWTRSYNEQFF.

The chain combines TRBV7-9 with TRBJ1-2; 10 bases match TRBD1. V was pared by 5 bases and J by 6 bases, with 12 bases of the junction left unmatched. The CDR3 runs 16 residues. Per the germline V gene, CDR1 is SEHNR and CDR2 is FQNEAQ (reference sequence). For the CDR3, the DNA is TGTGCCAGCAGCGAACCGGGACAGGGGCGGAAAAATGGCTACACCTTC. Translation gives CASSEPGQGRKNGYTF. The entire variable domain, with the rest obtained from reference TRBV7-9 and TRBJ1-2, is as follows: DTGVSQNPRHKITKRGQNVTFRCDPISEHNRLYWYRQTLGQGPEFLTYFQNEAQLEKSRLLSDRFSAERPKGSFSTLEIQRTEQGDSAMYLCASSEPGQGRKNGYTFGSGTRLTVV.

The rearrangement uses TRBV24-1 and TRBJ1-6; TRBD1 aligns across 12 bases. The CDR3 is 14 amino acids. Trimming cost V 9 bases and J 9 bases; bases outside gene matches: 5. In germline, CDR1 is KGHDR, CDR2 SFDVKD. CDR3 region: CATAPGQGASPLHF. The CDR3 coding sequence is TGTGCCACCGCTCCGGGACAGGGGGCTTCACCCCTCCACTTT.

The rearrangement joins TRBV15 to TRBJ2-1; 8 bases match TRBD2. In germline, CDR1 is LNHNV, CDR2 YYDKDF (reference sequence). J lost 4 bases, V lost 0 bases, and 5 bases had no gene match. CDR3 length: 16 amino acids. CDR3 nucleotide sequence: TGTGCCACCAGCAGAGATCGGGGGGGGCCGTACAATGAGCAGTTCTTC. This translates into CATSRDRGGPYNEQFF.

At least ten counts were recorded for this clonotype. The genes are TRBV7-2 and TRBJ1-3, with 8 bases that match TRBD1. Per germline, CDR1 SGHTA and CDR2 FQGNSA. CDR3 size: 18 residues. After removal of 5 bases from V and 2 bases from J, the junction contained 14 bases not matched to a gene. The CDR3 protein is CASSHSGGAELPGNTIYF. The CDR3 DNA reads as TGTGCCAGCAGCCATTCAGGGGGCGCGGAGTTACCTGGAAACACCATATATTTT.

The chain is built from TRBV5-1 and TRBJ2-3; TRBD2 matches 13 bases. The CDR3 runs to 19 residues. Per germline, CDR1 SGHRS and CDR2 YFSETQ. V shed 3 bases and J 2 bases; nucleotides not matched to a gene: 12. The CDR3 DNA reads as TGCGCCAGCAGCTCGCAGACTAGCGGGGGGCCGGGCCCCACAGATACGCAGTATTTT. Translated: CASSSQTSGGPGPTDTQYF.

J is TRBJ1-1 and V is TRBV12-3 or TRBV12-4; D unresolved. This CDR3 is built from 13 residues. V was trimmed by 5 bases and J by 7 bases, leaving 14 bases between them. CDR3 DNA: TGTGCCAGCAGTCCCAATGTTATCCTTGAAGCTTTCTTT. Translated: CASSPNVILEAFF.

The CDR3 region is CARTGRTNTGELFF. The DNA for the CDR3 is TGTGCCAGGACGGGACGGACGAACACCGGGGAGCTGTTTTTT. The chain is built from TRBV2 and TRBJ2-2; either TRBD1 or TRBD2 may fit D (5 bases each). V lost 9 bases and J lost 0, with 11 bases in between. The germline V gene has CDR1 SNHLY and CDR2 FYNNEI. The CDR3 has 14 amino acids.

This clonotype was detected many times. CDR3 region: CASSQDETGRSEAFF. CDR3 bases: TGCGCCAGCAGCCAAGATGAGACAGGGAGGAGTGAAGCTTTCTTT. This sequence joins TRBV4-1 and TRBJ1-1, with 7 bases aligning to TRBD1. The length of the CDR3 is 15 residues. Trimming cost V 0 bases and J 7 bases; bases outside gene matches: 8. The germline gives CDR1 MGHRA, CDR2 YSYEKL.

This clonotype was observed a handful of times. The chain joins TRBV29-1 to TRBJ2-2, with D maybe TRBD2 (6 bases). The CDR3 covers 13 residues. The germline V gene encodes CDR1 SQVTM and CDR2 ANQGSEA. Trimming took 6 bases from V and 1 from J, leaving 9 bases between them. In nucleotides, the CDR3 is TGCAGCGTCTTCGGGGGGAACACCGGGGAGCTGTTTTTT. Translating gives CSVFGGNTGELFF.

The chain recombines TRBV27 with TRBJ2-6; weak D call: TRBD2 (5 bases). Trimming stripped 4 bases from V and 3 bases from J, with 10 bases between. CDR3 length equals 15 residues. Germline CDR1 and CDR2: MNHEY and SMNVEV (reference sequence). The CDR3 here is CASSSRGHGANVLTF. CDR3 nucleotides: TGTGCCAGCAGTTCCAGAGGGCATGGGGCCAACGTCCTGACTTTC.

This clonotype appeared many times. The V and J genes are TRBV11-2 and TRBJ2-3, with 12 bases matching TRBD2. CDR3 length equals 17 residues. The germline V gene has CDR1 SGHAT and CDR2 FQNNGV. V shed 2 bases and J 6 bases; nucleotides not matched to a gene: 9. CDR3 loop: CASSLTSGGTLSDTQYF. As DNA, the CDR3 is TGTGCCAGCAGCTTAACTAGCGGGGGGACCCTGTCTGATACGCAGTATTTT.

This chain uses TRBV24-1 with TRBJ2-3; 7 nucleotides align to TRBD1. This CDR3 is built from 15 residues. Looked up from germline, CDR1 is KGHDR and CDR2 is SFDVKD. The J segment lost 4 bases and the V segment lost 9 bases, leaving 12 bases of the junction unmatched. This chain's CDR3 is CATGHTGDTPDTQYF. CDR3 nucleotides: TGTGCCACCGGCCACACAGGGGATACCCCAGATACGCAGTATTTT.

This clonotype showed up just a few times. The chain recombines TRBV5-1 with TRBJ2-7; 7 nucleotides agree with TRBD1. With V trimmed by 4 bases and J by 2 bases, 18 bases remained unmatched. The germline V gene encodes CDR1 SGHRS and CDR2 YFSETQ. The CDR3 length is 18 residues. The CDR3 DNA reads as TGCGCCAGCAGCCTTCCATTTATATACCGGGACAGACCCTACGAGCAGTACGTC. This gives the protein CASSLPFIYRDRPYEQYV.

This chain joins TRBV4-3 and TRBJ2-5; no clear D gene. Germline lookup yields CDR1 LGHNA and CDR2 YSLEER. Trimming pared 0 bases from V and 1 base from J, leaving 9 bases between. The CDR3 spans 15 residues. The CDR3 here is CASSQEVARQETQYF. The CDR3 DNA follows: TGCGCCAGCAGCCAAGAAGTTGCCCGCCAAGAGACCCAGTACTTC.

This clonotype was seen repeatedly, ten times or more. The chain recombines TRBV15 with TRBJ1-2; D possibly corresponds to TRBD1 (6 bases). CDR3 size: 18 residues. Trimming took off 4 bases at V and 4 bases at J, with 25 bases between the two ends. Per germline, CDR1 LNHNV and CDR2 YYDKDF (reference sequence). The CDR3 DNA follows: TGTGCCACCAGCACTACTCGACCCGGGACAAGGACTCTCTATGGCTACACCTTC. This sequence encodes CATSTTRPGTRTLYGYTF.

The rearrangement joins TRBV6-6 to TRBJ1-5; 7 positions match TRBD1. V trimming: 1 base; J trimming: 1 base; junction bases outside the gene matches: 4. Germline V gene data show CDR1 as MNHNY and CDR2 as SVGAGI (reference sequence). CDR3 size: 16 residues. The CDR3 loop reads CASSYLQGTSNQPQHF. The CDR3 nucleotides read TGTGCCAGCAGTTACTTACAGGGGACGAGCAATCAGCCCCAGCATTTT.

This clonotype was observed at least ten times. The chain joins TRBV7-6 to TRBJ1-2; the D is unclear. The ends were cut back, 6 bases at V and 0 bases at J, with 8 bases in the middle. This CDR3 has 13 amino acids. Per germline, CDR1 SGHVS and CDR2 FNYEAQ. The CDR3 DNA follows: TGTGCCAGCAGTTCGACACCTAACTATGGCTACACCTTC. This codes for CASSSTPNYGYTF. Supplemented by reference TRBV7-6 and TRBJ1-2, the full variable domain reads GAGVSQSPRYKVTKRGQDVALRCDPISGHVSLYWYRQALGQGPEFLTYFNYEAQQDKSGLPNDRFSAERPEGSISTLTIQRTEQRDSAMYRCASSSTPNYGYTFGSGTRLTVV.

This chain connects TRBV6-2 or TRBV6-3 to TRBJ1-2; D not resolved. The CDR3 length is 11 residues. Germline assignment: CDR1 MNHEY and CDR2 SVGEGT. V lost 6 bases to trimming and J lost 8 bases, with 10 bases between them. The CDR3 loop is CASSGPPGYTF. The CDR3 DNA is TGTGCCAGCAGCGGTCCGCCGGGCTACACCTTC.

This clonotype has only a few counts. CDR3 loop: CASSRAPSGLDEQFF. The CDR3 DNA sequence: TGTGCCAGCAGCCGGGCCCCGAGCGGCTTAGATGAGCAGTTCTTC. The chain joins TRBV7-8 to TRBJ2-1; tentative D call: TRBD2 (5 bases). Germline V gene lookup returns CDR1 SGHVS and CDR2 FQNEAQ. The germline V and J ends were trimmed by 5 bases and 8 bases, with 19 bases remaining between them. The CDR3 is made up of 15 amino acids.

The chain uses TRBV24-1 and TRBJ2-3; D is possibly TRBD1 (5 bases). Per the germline V gene, CDR1 is KGHDR and CDR2 is SFDVKD. The CDR3 extends over 19 amino acids. V lost 1 base, J lost 0 bases, and 19 bases lay in between. The CDR3: CATSDFRTWGSSSTDTQYF. The DNA for the CDR3 is TGTGCCACCAGTGATTTCCGAACCTGGGGCAGCTCTAGCACAGATACGCAGTATTTT.

The rearrangement uses TRBV6-2 or TRBV6-3 and TRBJ2-7; TRBD2 matches 8 bases. Germline V gene sequence: CDR1 MNHEY, CDR2 SVGEGT. The CDR3 sequence is 14 residues long. With V trimmed by 8 bases and J by 2 bases, 8 bases remained unmatched. Here the CDR3 DNA reads TGTGCCAGCTCGGAAGCGGGGGCAGCCTACGAGCAGTACGTC. Its translation: CASSEAGAAYEQYV.

In its sample, this clonotype was seen a few times. V and J are TRBV6-6 and TRBJ2-3; TRBD2 matches at 9 bases. Per the germline V gene, CDR1 is MNHNY and CDR2 is SVGAGI (reference sequence). The CDR3 consists of 14 residues. J was trimmed by 1 base and V by 6 bases; bases with no gene match: 2. The CDR3 loop reads CASSERGGTDTQYF. CDR3 sequence (DNA): TGTGCCAGCAGCGAGCGGGGGGGCACAGATACGCAGTATTTT.